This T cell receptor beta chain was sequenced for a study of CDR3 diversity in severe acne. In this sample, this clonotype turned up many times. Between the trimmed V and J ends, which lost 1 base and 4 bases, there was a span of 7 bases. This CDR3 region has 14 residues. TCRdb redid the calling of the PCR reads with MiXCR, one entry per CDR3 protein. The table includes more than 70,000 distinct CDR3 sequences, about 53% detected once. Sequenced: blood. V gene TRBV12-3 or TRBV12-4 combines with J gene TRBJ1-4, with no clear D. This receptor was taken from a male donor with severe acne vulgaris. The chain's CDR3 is CASSLGHSNEKLFF. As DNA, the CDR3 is TGTGCCAGCAGTTTAGGACACAGTAATGAAAAACTGTTTTTT.